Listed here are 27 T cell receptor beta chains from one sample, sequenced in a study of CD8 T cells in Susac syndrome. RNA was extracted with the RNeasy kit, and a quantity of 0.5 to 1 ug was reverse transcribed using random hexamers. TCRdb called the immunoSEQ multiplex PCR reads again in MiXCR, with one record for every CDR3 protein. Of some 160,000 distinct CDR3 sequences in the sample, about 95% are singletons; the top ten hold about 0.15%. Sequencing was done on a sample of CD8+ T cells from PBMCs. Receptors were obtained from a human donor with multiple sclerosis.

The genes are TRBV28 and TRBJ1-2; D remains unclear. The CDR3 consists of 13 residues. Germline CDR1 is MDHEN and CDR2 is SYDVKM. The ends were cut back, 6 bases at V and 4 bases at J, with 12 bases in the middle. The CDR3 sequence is CASRPGESYGYTF. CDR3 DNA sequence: TGTGCCAGCAGGCCTGGAGAGAGCTATGGCTACACCTTC.

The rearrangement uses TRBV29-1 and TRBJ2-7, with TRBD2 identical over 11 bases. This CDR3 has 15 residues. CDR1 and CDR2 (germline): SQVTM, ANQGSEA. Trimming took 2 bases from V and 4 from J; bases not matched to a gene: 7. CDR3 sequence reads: CSVETRLAGHYEQYF. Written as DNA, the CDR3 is TGCAGCGTTGAAACGCGACTAGCGGGACATTACGAGCAGTACTTC.

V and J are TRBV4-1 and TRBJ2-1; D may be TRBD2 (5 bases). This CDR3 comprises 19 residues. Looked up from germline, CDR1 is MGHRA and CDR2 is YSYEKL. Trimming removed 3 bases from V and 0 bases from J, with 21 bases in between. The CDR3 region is CASSHRRTLHSGSYNEQFF. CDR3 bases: TGCGCCAGCAGCCATAGACGGACTCTTCATTCGGGCTCCTACAATGAGCAGTTCTTC.

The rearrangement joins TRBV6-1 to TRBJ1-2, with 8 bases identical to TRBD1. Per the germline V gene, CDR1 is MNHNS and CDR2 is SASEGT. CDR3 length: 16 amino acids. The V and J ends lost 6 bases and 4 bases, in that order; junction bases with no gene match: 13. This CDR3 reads CASSTAPQGEVYGYTF. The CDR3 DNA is TGTGCCAGCAGCACAGCCCCACAGGGGGAAGTCTATGGCTACACCTTC.

Written as DNA, the CDR3 is TGCGCCACCTACGACTACGAGCAGTACTTC. Translation gives CATYDYEQYF. V gene TRBV10-2 combines with J gene TRBJ2-7; no firm D call. V lost 10 bases and J lost 3, with 7 bases in between. Germline V gives CDR1 WSHSY, CDR2 SAAADI. The CDR3 length is 10 residues.

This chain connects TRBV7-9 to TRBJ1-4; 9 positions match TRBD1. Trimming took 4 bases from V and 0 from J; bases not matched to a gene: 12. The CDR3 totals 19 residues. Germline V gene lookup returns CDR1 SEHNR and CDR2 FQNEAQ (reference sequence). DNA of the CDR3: TGTGCCAGCAGCTCAACCCACAGGGGGCTAGACACAACTAATGAAAAACTGTTTTTT. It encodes CASSSTHRGLDTTNEKLFF.

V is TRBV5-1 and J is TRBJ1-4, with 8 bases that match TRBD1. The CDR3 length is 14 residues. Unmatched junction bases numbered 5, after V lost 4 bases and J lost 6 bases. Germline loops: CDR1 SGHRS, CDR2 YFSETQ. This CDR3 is CASSRTGMDEKLFF. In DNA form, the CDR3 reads TGCGCCAGCAGCCGGACAGGGATGGATGAAAAACTGTTTTTT.

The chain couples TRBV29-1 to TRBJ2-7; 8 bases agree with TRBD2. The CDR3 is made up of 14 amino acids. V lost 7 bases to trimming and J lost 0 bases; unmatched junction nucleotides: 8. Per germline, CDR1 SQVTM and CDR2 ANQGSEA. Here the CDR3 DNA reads TGCAGCGCCTCGGGGGGGTTTAACTCCTACGAGCAGTACTTC. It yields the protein CSASGGFNSYEQYF.

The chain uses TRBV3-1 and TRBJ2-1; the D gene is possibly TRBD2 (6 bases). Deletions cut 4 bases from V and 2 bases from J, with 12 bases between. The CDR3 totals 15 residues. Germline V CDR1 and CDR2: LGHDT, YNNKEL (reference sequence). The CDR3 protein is CASSRRSGPYNEQFF. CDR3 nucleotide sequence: TGTGCCAGCAGCCGCCGTAGCGGACCCTACAATGAGCAGTTCTTC.

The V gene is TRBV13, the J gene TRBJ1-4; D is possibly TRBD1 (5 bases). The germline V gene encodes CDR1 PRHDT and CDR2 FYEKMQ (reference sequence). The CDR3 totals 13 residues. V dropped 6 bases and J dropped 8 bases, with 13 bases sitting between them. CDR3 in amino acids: CASSPGLGEKLFF. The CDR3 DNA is TGTGCCAGCAGTCCGGGACTCGGAGAAAAACTGTTTTTT. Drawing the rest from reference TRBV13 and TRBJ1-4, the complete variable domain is AAGVIQSPRHLIKEKRETATLKCYPIPRHDTVYWYQQGPGQDPQFLISFYEKMQSDKGSIPDRFSAQQFSDYHSELNMSSLELGDSALYFCASSPGLGEKLFFGSGTQLSVL.

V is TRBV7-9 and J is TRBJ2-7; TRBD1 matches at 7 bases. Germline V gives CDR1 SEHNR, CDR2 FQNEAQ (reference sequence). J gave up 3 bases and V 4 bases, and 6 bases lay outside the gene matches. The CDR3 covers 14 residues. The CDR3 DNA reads TGTGCCAGCAGCTCAAGGGACAGATACTACGAGCAGTACTTC. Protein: CASSSRDRYYEQYF.

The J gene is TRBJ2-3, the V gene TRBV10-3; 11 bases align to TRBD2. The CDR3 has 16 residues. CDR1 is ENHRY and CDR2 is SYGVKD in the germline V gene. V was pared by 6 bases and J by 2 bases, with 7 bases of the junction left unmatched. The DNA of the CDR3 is TGTGCCATCAGCCCCGGGACTAGCGGATACACAGATACGCAGTATTTT. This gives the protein CAISPGTSGYTDTQYF.

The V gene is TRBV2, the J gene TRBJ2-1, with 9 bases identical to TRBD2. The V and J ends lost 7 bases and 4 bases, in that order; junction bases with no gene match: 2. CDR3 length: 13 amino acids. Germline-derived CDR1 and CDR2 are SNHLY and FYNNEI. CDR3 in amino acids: CASTSGIYNEQFF. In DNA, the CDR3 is TGTGCCAGCACTAGCGGGATTTACAATGAGCAGTTCTTC.

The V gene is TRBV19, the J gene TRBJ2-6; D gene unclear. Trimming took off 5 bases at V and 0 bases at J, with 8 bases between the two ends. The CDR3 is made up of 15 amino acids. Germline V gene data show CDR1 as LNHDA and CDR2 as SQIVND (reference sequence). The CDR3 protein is CASSPESSGANVLTF. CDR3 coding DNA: TGTGCCAGTAGTCCAGAGAGCTCTGGGGCCAACGTCCTGACTTTC.

DNA for the CDR3: TGCGCCAGCAGCCTAATGGACAGGGGCTATGACTATGGCTACACCTTC. Protein product: CASSLMDRGYDYGYTF. The chain has TRBV4-1 and TRBJ1-2, with 9 bases lining up with TRBD1. Per germline, CDR1 MGHRA and CDR2 YSYEKL. There are 16 residues in the CDR3. With 4 bases clipped from V and 3 bases from J, the junction kept 9 bases outside the gene matches.

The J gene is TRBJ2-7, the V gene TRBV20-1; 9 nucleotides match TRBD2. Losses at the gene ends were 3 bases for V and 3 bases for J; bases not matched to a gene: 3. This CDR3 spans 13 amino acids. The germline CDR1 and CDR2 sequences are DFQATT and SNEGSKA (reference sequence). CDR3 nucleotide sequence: TGCAGTGCTAGGGCGACTAGCGGCTACGAGCAGTACTTC. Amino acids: CSARATSGYEQYF.

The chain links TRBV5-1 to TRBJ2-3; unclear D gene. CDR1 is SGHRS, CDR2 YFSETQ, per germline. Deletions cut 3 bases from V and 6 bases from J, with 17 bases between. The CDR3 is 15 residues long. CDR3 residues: CASSWGVWRMDTQYF. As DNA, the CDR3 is TGCGCCAGCAGCTGGGGTGTTTGGCGCATGGATACGCAGTATTTT.

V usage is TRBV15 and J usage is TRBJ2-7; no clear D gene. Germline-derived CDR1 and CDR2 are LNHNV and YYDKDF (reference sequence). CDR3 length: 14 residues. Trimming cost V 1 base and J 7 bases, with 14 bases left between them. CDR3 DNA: TGTGCCACCAGCAGAGGTGCTCTCTCTGTGGAGCAGTACTTC. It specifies CATSRGALSVEQYF. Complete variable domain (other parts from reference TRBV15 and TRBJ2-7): DAMVIQNPRYQVTQFGKPVTLSCSQTLNHNVMYWYQQKSSQAPKLLFHYYDKDFNNEADTPDNFQSRRPNTSFCFLDIRSPGLGDTAMYLCATSRGALSVEQYFGPGTRLTVT.

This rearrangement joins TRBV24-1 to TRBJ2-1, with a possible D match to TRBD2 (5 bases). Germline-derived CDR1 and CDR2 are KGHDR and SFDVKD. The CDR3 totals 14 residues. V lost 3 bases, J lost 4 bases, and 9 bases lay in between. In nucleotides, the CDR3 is TGTGCCACCAGTGATGCAACTAGTTACAATGAGCAGTTCTTC. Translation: CATSDATSYNEQFF.

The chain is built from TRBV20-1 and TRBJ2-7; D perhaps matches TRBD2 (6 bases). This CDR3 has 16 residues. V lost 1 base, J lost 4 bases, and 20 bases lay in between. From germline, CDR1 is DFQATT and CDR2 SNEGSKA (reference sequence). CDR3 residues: CSARGTPAGREYEQYF. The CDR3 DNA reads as TGCAGTGCTAGAGGTACCCCCGCGGGGCGGGAATACGAGCAGTACTTC.

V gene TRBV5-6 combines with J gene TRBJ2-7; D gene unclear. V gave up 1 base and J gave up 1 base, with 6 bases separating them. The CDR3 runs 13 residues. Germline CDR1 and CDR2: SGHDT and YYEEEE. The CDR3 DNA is TGTGCCAGCAGCTTGCTCGAATCCTACGAGCAGTACTTC. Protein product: CASSLLESYEQYF.

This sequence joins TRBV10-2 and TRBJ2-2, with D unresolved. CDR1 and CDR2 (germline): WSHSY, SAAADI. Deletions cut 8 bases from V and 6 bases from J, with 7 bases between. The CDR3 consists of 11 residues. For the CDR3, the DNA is TGCGCCAGCGAGGTGGCCGGGGAGCTGTTTTTT. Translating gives CASEVAGELFF.

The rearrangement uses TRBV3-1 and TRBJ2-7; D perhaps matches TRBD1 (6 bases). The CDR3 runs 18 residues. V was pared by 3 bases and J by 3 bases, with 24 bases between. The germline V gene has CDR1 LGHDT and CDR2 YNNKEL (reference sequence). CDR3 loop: CASSHPTLGDRSNYEQYF. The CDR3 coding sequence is TGTGCCAGCAGCCACCCGACCCTAGGAGACAGGTCGAACTACGAGCAGTACTTC.

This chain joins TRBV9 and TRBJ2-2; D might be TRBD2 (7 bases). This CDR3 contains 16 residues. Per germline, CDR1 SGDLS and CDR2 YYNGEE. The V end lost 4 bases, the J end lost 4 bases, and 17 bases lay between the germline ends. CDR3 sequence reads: CASSPVGGAGTGELFF. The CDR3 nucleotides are TGTGCCAGCAGCCCGGTGGGGGGGGCCGGCACCGGGGAGCTGTTTTTT. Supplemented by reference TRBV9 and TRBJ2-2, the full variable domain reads DSGVTQTPKHLITATGQRVTLRCSPRSGDLSVYWYQQSLDQGLQFLIQYYNGEERAKGNILERFSAQQFPDLHSELNLSSLELGDSALYFCASSPVGGAGTGELFFGEGSRLTVL.

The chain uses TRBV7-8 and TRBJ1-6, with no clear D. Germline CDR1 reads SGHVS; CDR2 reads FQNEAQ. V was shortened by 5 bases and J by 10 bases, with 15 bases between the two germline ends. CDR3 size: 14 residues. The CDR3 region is CASSLRADGSPLHF. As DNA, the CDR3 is TGTGCCAGCAGCCTGAGGGCGGACGGGTCACCCCTCCACTTT.

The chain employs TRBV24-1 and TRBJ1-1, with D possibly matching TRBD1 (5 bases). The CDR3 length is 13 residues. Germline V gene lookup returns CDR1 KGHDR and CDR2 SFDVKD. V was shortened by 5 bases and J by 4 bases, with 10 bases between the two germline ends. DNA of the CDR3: TGTGCCACCAGTGCAGGGAGGGGCACTGAAGCTTTCTTT. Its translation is CATSAGRGTEAFF.

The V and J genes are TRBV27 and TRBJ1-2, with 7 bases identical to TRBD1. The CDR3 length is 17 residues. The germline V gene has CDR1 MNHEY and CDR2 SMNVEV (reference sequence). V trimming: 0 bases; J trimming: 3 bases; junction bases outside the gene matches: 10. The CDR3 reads CASSLSNPQGLDYGYTF. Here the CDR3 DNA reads TGTGCCAGCAGTTTATCGAACCCACAGGGGCTCGACTATGGCTACACCTTC.